The T cell receptor (beta chain) described here comes from a study of cytomegalovirus exposure and HLA in healthy donors. PCR involved 60 Vbeta and 13 Jbeta primers. In the original analysis: The count from a later analysis was about 80 million unique TCR beta chains, around 10 million of them shared. TCRdb keeps only in-frame clones here, not all; method: immunoSEQ multiplex PCR. V and J calls and clone size follow that table, whereas D and trimming were derived from the DNA. The sample lists about 160,000 clones; around four fifths were seen once. The CDR3 is made up of 15 amino acids. Germline lookup yields CDR1 SGHAT and CDR2 FQNNGV. V lost 0 bases, J lost 0 bases, and 8 bases lay in between.

The origin of this receptor is a female donor in good health and CMV-seronegative. Material: PBMCs. The chain employs TRBV11-2 and TRBJ1-1, with D tentatively TRBD1 (5 bases). The CDR3 bases are TGTGCCAGCAGCTTAGAAGCAGGGATGAACACTGAAGCTTTCTTT. This sequence encodes CASSLEAGMNTEAFF.